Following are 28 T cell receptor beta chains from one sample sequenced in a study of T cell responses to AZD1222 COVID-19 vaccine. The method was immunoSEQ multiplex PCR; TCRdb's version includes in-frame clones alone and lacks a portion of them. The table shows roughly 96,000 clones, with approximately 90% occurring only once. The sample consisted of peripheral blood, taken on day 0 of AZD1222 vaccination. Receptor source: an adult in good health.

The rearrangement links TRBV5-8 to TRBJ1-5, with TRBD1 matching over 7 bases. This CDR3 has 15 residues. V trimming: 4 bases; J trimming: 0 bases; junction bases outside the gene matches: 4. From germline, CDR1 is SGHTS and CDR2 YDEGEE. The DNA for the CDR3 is TGTGCCAGCAGCCGGGACAGCCATAGCAATCAGCCCCAGCATTTT. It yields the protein CASSRDSHSNQPQHF.

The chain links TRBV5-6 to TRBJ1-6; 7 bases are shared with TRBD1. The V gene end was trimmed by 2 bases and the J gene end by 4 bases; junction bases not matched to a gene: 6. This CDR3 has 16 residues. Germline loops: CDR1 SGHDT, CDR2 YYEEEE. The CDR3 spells CASSLGQDRYNSPLHF. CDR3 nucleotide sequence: TGTGCCAGCAGCTTAGGACAGGATCGATATAATTCACCCCTCCACTTT. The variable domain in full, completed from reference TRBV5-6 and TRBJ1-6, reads DAGVTQSPTHLIKTRGQQVTLRCSPKSGHDTVSWYQQALGQGPQFIFQYYEEEERQRGNFPDRFSGHQFPNYSSELNVNALLLGDSALYLCASSLGQDRYNSPLHFGNGTRLTVT.

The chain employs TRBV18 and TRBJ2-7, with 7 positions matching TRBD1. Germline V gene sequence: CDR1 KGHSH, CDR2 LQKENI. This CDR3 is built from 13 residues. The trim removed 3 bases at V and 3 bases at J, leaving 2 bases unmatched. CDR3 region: CASSPGDSYEQYF. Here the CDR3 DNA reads TGTGCCAGCTCACCCGGGGACAGCTACGAGCAGTACTTC.

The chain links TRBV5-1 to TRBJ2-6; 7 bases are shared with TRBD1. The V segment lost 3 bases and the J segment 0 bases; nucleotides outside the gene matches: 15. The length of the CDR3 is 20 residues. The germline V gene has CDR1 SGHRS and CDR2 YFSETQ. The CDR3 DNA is TGCGCCAGCAGCTCGCGGCCAGGGGGATTAAAGACCTCTGGGGCCAACGTCCTGACTTTC. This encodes CASSSRPGGLKTSGANVLTF. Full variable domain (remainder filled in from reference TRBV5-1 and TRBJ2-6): KAGVTQTPRYLIKTRGQQVTLSCSPISGHRSVSWYQQTPGQGLQFLFEYFSETQRNKGNFPGRFSGRQFSNSRSEMNVSTLELGDSALYLCASSSRPGGLKTSGANVLTFGAGSRLTVL.

The CDR3 DNA is TGTGCCAGCAGTTTAATTGCGTTGGGTCCAGATACGCAGTATTTT. It specifies CASSLIALGPDTQYF. This rearrangement joins TRBV27 to TRBJ2-3; D unresolved. The CDR3 runs to 15 residues. Germline V gene sequence: CDR1 MNHEY, CDR2 SMNVEV (reference sequence). V gave up 2 bases and J gave up 4 bases, with 13 bases separating them.

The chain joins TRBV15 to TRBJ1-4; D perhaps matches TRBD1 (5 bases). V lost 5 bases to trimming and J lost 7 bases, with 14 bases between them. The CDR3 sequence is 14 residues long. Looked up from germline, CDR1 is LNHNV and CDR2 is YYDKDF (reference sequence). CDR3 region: CATSFGTVPEKLFF. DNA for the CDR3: TGTGCCACCAGCTTCGGGACCGTTCCTGAAAAACTGTTTTTT.

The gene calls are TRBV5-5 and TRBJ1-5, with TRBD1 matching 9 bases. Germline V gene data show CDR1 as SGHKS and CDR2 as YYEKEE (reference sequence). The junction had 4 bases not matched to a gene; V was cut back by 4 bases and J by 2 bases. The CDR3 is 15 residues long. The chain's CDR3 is CASSQDRGRNQPQHF. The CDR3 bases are TGTGCCAGCAGCCAGGACAGGGGCCGCAATCAGCCCCAGCATTTT.

Here the CDR3 DNA reads TGCGCCAGCAGCTTGGTTGGGACTAGGGGCAATGAGCAGTTCTTC. The encoded protein is CASSLVGTRGNEQFF. The chain couples TRBV5-1 to TRBJ2-1; TRBD2 matches at 8 bases. Trimming removed 0 bases from V and 6 bases from J; junction bases left unmatched: 5. The CDR3 has 15 residues. Per the germline V gene, CDR1 is SGHRS and CDR2 is YFSETQ.

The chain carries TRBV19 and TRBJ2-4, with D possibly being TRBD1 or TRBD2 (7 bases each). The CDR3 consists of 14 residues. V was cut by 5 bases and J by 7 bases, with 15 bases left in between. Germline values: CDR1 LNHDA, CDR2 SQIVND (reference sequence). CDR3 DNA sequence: TGTGCCAGTAGTTCGACAGGGAGGGCGAACATTCAGTACTTC. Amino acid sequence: CASSSTGRANIQYF.

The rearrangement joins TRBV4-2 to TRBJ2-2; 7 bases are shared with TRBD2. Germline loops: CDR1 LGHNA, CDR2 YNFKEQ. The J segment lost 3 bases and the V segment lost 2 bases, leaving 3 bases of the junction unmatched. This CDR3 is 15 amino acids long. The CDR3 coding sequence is TGTGCCAGCAGCCAACGGGAGGTGGACACCGGGGAGCTGTTTTTT. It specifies CASSQREVDTGELFF.

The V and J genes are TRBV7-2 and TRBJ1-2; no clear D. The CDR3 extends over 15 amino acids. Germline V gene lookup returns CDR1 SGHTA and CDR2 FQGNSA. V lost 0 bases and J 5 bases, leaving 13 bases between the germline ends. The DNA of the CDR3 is TGTGCCAGCAGCTTAGCAGGAGAGGGTTCATATGGCTACACCTTC. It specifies CASSLAGEGSYGYTF.

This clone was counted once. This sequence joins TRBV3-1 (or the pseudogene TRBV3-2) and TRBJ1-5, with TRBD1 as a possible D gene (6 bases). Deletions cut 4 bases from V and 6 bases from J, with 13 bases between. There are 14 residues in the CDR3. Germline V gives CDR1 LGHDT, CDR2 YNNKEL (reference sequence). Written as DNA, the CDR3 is TGTGCCAGCAGCCGATCAGGGGAGGGTCAGCCCCAGCATTTT. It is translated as CASSRSGEGQPQHF.

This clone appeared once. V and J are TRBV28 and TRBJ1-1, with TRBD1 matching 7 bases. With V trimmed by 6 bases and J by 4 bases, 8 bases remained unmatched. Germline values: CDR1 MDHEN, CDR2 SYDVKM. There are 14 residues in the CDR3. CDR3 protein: CASSSPGGGTEAFF. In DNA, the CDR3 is TGTGCCAGCAGCAGCCCAGGGGGGGGCACTGAAGCTTTCTTT.

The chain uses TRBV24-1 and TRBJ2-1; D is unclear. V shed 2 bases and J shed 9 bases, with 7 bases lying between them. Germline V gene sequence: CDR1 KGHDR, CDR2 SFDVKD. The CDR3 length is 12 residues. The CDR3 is CATSDSVLEQFF. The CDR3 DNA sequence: TGTGCCACCAGTGATTCCGTGCTTGAGCAGTTCTTC.

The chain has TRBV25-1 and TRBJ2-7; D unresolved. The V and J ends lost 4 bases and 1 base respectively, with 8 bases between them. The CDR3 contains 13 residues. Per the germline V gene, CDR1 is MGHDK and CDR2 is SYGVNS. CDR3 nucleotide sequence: TGTGCCAGCAGTGGAGGAGCGTCCTACGAGCAGTACTTC. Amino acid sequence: CASSGGASYEQYF.

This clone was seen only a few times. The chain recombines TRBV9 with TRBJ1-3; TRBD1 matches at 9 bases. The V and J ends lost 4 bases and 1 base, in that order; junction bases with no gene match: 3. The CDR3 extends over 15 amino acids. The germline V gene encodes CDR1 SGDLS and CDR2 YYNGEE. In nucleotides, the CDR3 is TGTGCCAGCAGCAAGGACAGGGGATCTGGAAACACCATATATTTT. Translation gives CASSKDRGSGNTIYF.

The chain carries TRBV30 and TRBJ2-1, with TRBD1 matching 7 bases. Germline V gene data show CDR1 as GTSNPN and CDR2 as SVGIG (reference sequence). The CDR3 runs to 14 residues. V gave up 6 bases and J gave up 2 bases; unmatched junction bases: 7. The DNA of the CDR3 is TGTGCCTGCGAGGGACAGATAACCTACAATGAGCAGTTCTTC. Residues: CACEGQITYNEQFF.

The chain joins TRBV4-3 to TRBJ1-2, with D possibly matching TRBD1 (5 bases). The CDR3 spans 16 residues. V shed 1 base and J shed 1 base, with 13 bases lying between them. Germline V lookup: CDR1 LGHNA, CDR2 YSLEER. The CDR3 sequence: CASSQAGRRINYGYTF. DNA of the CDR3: TGCGCCAGCAGCCAAGCGGGACGTAGGATTAACTATGGCTACACCTTC.

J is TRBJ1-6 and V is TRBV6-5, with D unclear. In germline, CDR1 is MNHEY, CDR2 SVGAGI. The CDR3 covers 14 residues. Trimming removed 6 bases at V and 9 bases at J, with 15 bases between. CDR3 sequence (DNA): TGTGCCAGCAGCCAGAAGGTGCGTGGTTCACCCCTCCACTTT. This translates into CASSQKVRGSPLHF.

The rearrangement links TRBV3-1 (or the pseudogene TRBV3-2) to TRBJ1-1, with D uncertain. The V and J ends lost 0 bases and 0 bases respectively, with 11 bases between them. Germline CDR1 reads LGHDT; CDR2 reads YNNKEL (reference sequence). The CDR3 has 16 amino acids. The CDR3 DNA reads TGTGCCAGCAGCCAAGACGACCGGGAGCTGAACACTGAAGCTTTCTTT. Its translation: CASSQDDRELNTEAFF.

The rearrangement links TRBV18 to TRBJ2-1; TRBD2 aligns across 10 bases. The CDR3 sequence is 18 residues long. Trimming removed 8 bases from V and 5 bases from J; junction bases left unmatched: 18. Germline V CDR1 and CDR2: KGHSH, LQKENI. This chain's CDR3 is CASTAGRTSGAIDNEQFF. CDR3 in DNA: TGTGCCAGCACAGCCGGGCGGACTAGCGGAGCGATAGACAATGAGCAGTTCTTC.

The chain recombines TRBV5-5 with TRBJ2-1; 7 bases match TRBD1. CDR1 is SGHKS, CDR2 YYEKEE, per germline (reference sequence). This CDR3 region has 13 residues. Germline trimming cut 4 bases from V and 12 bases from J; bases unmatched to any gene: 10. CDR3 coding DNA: TGTGCCAGCAGCCTCATAGACAGGGCAGCGCAGTTCTTC. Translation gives CASSLIDRAAQFF.

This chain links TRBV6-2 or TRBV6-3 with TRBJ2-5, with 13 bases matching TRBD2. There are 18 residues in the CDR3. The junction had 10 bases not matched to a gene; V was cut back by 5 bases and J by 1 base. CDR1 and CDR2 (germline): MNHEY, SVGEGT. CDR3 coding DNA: TGTGCCAGCAGTACAACGGGACTAGCGGGAAGTATCCAAGAGACCCAGTACTTC. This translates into CASSTTGLAGSIQETQYF.

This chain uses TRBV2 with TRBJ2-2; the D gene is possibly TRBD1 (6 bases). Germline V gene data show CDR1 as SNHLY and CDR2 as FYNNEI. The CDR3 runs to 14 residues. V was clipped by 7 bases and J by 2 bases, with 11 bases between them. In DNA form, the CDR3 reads TGTGCCAGCACCGTGGACAGCAACACCGGGGAGCTGTTTTTT. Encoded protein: CASTVDSNTGELFF.

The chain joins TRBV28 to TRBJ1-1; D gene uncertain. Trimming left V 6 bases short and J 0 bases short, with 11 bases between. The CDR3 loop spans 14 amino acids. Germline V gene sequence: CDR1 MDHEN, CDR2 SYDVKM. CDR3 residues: CASRKNRLNTEAFF. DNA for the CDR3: TGTGCCAGCAGGAAGAATCGTCTGAACACTGAAGCTTTCTTT.

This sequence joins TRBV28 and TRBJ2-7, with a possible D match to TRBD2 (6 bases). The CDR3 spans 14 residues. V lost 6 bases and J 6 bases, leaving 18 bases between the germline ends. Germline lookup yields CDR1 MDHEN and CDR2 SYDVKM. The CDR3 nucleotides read TGTGCCAGCAGGACCGGGACTCCCATGAGCGAGCAGTACTTC. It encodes CASRTGTPMSEQYF.

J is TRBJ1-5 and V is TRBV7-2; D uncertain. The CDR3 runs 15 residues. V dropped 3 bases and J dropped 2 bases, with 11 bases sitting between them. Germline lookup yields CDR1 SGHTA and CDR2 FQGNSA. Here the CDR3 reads CASSFSTNRNQPQHF. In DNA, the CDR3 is TGTGCCAGCAGCTTCAGTACGAATCGCAATCAGCCCCAGCATTTT.

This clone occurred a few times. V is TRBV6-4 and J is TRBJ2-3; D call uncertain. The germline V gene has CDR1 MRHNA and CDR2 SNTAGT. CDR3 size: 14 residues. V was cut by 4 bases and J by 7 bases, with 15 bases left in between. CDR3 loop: CASSAGVPPYTQYF. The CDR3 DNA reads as TGTGCCAGCAGTGCCGGAGTCCCCCCTTATACGCAGTATTTT.